This T cell receptor beta chain was observed in a study of neoadjuvant anti-PD-1 for oral cavity cancer. Whole-study context: Nivolumab at 3 mg/kg was mostly given biweekly, three to four doses, pre-surgery. Non-progressing patients received a fourth nivolumab dose near day 43, then surgery on days 50-56.

Indicated time point: after neoadjuvant nivolumab, at surgical resection. Sequencing was performed with immunoSEQ multiplex PCR; in TCRdb, only in-frame clones are kept and a portion is missing. The table includes roughly 25,000 clones, around a quarter detected once. Trimming removed 0 bases from V and 8 bases from J; junction bases left unmatched: 15. The CDR3 spans 17 residues. The germline gives CDR1 MNHEY, CDR2 SMNVEV (reference sequence). This sequence was found in a person between 40 and 80 years old with oral cavity squamous cell carcinoma. The V and J genes are TRBV27 and TRBJ2-7; TRBD1 agrees at 8 bases. Material: tumor tissue, obtained after nivolumab (anti-PD-1) treatment. CDR3 nucleotides: TGTGCCAGCAGTTTATCGTACGAGGGACAGGCATCTACGAAGCAGTACTTC. This sequence encodes CASSLSYEGQASTKQYF.